These T cell receptor beta chains were read from a single sample in a study of cytomegalovirus exposure and HLA in healthy donors. Clones were read by immunoSEQ multiplex PCR, and TCRdb kept only the in-frame ones, dropping some. The sample consists of 110,000 to 150,000 clones, around 82% of them appearing once. The specimen sequenced was PBMCs. These receptors were obtained from a female donor in good health and CMV-seronegative. CDR3s include the opening cysteine and the closing phenylalanine or tryptophan. A D gene is named only where the DNA matches it firmly. Only some rows state a clone size, as once, few, many or a class for expanded clones.

>TRBD1|TRBV2|.|TRBJ1-2
CASSGDRGSNYGYTF
TGTGCCAGCAGTGGGGACAGGGGAAGTAACTATGGCTACACCTTC
>.|TRBV5-4|.|TRBJ2-2
CASSFVTNTGELFF
TGTGCCAGCAGCTTCGTAACGAACACCGGGGAGCTGTTTTTT
>TRBD1|TRBV10-1|.|TRBJ1-2
CASSDRTRTGVHLVYGYTF
TGCGCCAGCAGTGATCGAACCCGGACAGGGGTTCACTTGGTTTATGGCTACACCTTC
>.|TRBV2|.|TRBJ1-4
CASSSEIPNEKLFF
TGTGCCAGCAGTTCAGAAATTCCTAATGAAAAACTGTTTTTT
>TRBD1|TRBV7-3|.|TRBJ2-5
CASSPDRGPQETQYF
TGTGCCAGCAGCCCTGACAGGGGCCCTCAAGAGACCCAGTACTTC
>.|TRBV7-8|.|TRBJ2-3
CASSSDRRRDTQYF
TGTGCCAGCAGCTCTGACAGGCGACGAGATACGCAGTATTTT
>.|TRBV2|.|TRBJ2-1
CASSENSASYNEQFF
TGTGCCAGCAGTGAAAACTCTGCCTCCTACAATGAGCAGTTCTTC
>.|TRBV4-2|.|TRBJ1-5
CASSQDQQGYWPQHF
TGTGCCAGCAGCCAAGATCAACAGGGTTATTGGCCCCAGCATTTT
>TRBD1|TRBV5-1|.|TRBJ2-1
CASSPADRGRNNEQFF
TGCGCCAGCAGCCCCGCTGACAGGGGGCGTAACAATGAGCAGTTCTTC
>TRBD1|TRBV5-1|.|TRBJ1-1
CASSVYQGQGNTEAFF
TGCGCCAGCAGCGTGTACCAGGGACAGGGGAACACTGAAGCTTTCTTT
>TRBD1|TRBV9|.|TRBJ1-1
CASSVAAGGTEAFF
TGTGCCAGCAGCGTAGCGGCAGGGGGCACTGAAGCTTTCTTT
>.|TRBV6-6|.|TRBJ1-2
CAIARGGLGGYTF
TGTGCCATAGCTAGGGGCGGTTTAGGTGGCTACACCTTC
>TRBD1|TRBV2|few|TRBJ1-2
CASSPGQGIGGYTF
TGTGCCAGCAGTCCGGGACAGGGGATTGGTGGCTACACCTTC
>TRBD2|TRBV29-1|.|TRBJ2-5
CSVEDPSSGKRETQYF
TGCAGCGTTGAAGATCCGAGTAGCGGGAAAAGAGAGACCCAGTACTTC
>.|TRBV5-1|.|TRBJ2-5
CASSFLWAEETQYF
.
>TRBD2|TRBV7-9|.|TRBJ2-7
CASSPALGISGSREQYF
TGTGCCAGCAGCCCTGCCCTTGGGATTAGCGGGAGTAGGGAGCAGTACTTC
>TRBD1|TRBV6-6|.|TRBJ1-5
CASSGQGSNQPQHF
TGTGCCAGCAGTGGACAGGGGAGCAATCAGCCCCAGCATTTT
>.|TRBV7-9|.|TRBJ2-3
CASSLNSGDTQYF
TGTGCCAGCAGCCTTAATTCAGGAGATACGCAGTATTTT
>.|TRBV5-1|.|TRBJ2-3
CASSLTLDTQYF
TGCGCCAGCAGCTTGACTCTGGATACGCAGTATTTT
>TRBD1|TRBV9|once|TRBJ2-6
CARGQGGRTPSRTGANVLTF
TGTGCCAGAGGACAGGGCGGTCGGACTCCAAGTCGGACTGGGGCCAACGTCCTGACTTTC
>TRBD1|TRBV14|.|TRBJ1-4
CASSLTGGGNEKLFF
TGTGCCAGCAGCCTGACAGGGGGAGGGAATGAAAAACTGTTTTTT
>.|TRBV7-9|.|TRBJ2-5
CASSSETQYF
TGTGCCAGCAGCTCGGAGACCCAGTACTTC
>TRBD2|TRBV5-1|.|TRBJ2-1
CASSLAVLAGGRYNEQFF
TGCGCCAGCAGCTTGGCCGTTCTAGCGGGCGGAAGATACAATGAGCAGTTCTTC
>.|TRBV11-3|.|TRBJ2-5
CASSGRQDPQETQYF
TGTGCCAGCAGCGGACGACAGGACCCCCAAGAGACCCAGTACTTC
>.|TRBV2|.|TRBJ2-5
CASSERTYGAQYF
TGTGCCAGCAGTGAACGGACCTACGGGGCCCAGTACTTC
>TRBD1|TRBV7-9|.|TRBJ2-7
CSSSLVPGQRPYEQYF
TGTTCCAGCAGCTTAGTCCCGGGACAGCGACCCTACGAGCAGTACTTC
>.|TRBV13|.|TRBJ2-2
CASSPSNGELFF
TGTGCCAGCAGCCCGTCTAACGGGGAGCTGTTTTTT
>TRBD1|TRBV5-1|.|TRBJ1-5
CASSSQGGQPQHF
TGCGCCAGCAGCTCACAGGGGGGGCAGCCCCAGCATTTT
>.|TRBV6-6|.|TRBJ2-1
CASRLQGVISNEQFF
TGTGCCAGCAGGCTCCAGGGTGTAATTAGTAATGAGCAGTTCTTC